This record covers a single TCR beta chain. The CDR3 contains 14 residues. Germline loops: CDR1 SGHAT, CDR2 FQNNGV. With 3 bases removed from V and 0 bases from J, the gap between germline ends came to 9 bases. Expressed TCRB transcripts were sequenced after all isolated RNA was converted to cDNA. The method was immunoSEQ multiplex PCR; TCRdb's version includes in-frame clones alone and lacks a portion of them. The data contain fewer than 250,000 clones, 55% to 70% of them singletons. This sample is drawn from a study of beta chain features in type 1 diabetes. Input material: naive CD4+ T cells from blood. This receptor was taken from a man aged 25 to 45 in good health. The chain links TRBV11-2 to TRBJ2-7; D may match TRBD1 or TRBD2 (5 bases each). The CDR3 coding sequence is TGTGCCAGCAGCTTGGGACCAGTCTCCTACGAGCAGTACTTC. Translation: CASSLGPVSYEQYF. Drawing the rest from reference TRBV11-2 and TRBJ2-7, the complete variable domain is EAGVAQSPRYKIIEKRQSVAFWCNPISGHATLYWYQQILGQGPKLLIQFQNNGVVDDSQLPKDRFSAERLKGVDSTLKIQPAKLEDSAVYLCASSLGPVSYEQYFGPGTRLTVT.